A selection of T cell receptor beta chains follows, all from one sample in a study of blood T cell repertoires in COVID-19. Libraries were prepared by immunoSEQ multiplex PCR; TCRdb keeps only in-frame clonotypes and omits some of them. The sample yields about 56,000 clones, 80% to 90% seen once. Sample: peripheral blood. The receptors were gathered from a human donor in a cohort sampled during active COVID-19. CDR3s include the opening cysteine and the closing phenylalanine or tryptophan. D genes are given only for firm matches. Some rows mark clone size as missing; the rest say once, few, many or name a class of expanded clone.

j_gene: TRBJ1-3; v_gene: TRBV9; abundance: -; d_gene: TRBD1; CDR3nt: TGTGCCAGCAGCGTAGCGGCGACAGGGGCTGGAAACACCATATATTTT; CDR3aa: CASSVAATGAGNTIYF
j_gene: TRBJ2-3; v_gene: TRBV7-8; abundance: few; d_gene: TRBD1; CDR3nt: TGTGCCAGCAGCCCAGACAGGGGGGGTTCGGATACGCAGTATTTT; CDR3aa: CASSPDRGGSDTQYF
j_gene: TRBJ2-7; v_gene: TRBV7-9; abundance: -; d_gene: TRBD2; CDR3nt: TGTGCCAGCAGCTTAGGAGGCGGGGGGTCTTCATGGGTCCCCTACGAGCAGTACTTC; CDR3aa: CASSLGGGGSSWVPYEQYF
j_gene: TRBJ1-2; v_gene: TRBV5-1; abundance: -; d_gene: -; CDR3nt: TGCGCCAGCAGCTTATCCGCCAGGGGCTTTCAGTTAGGCTACACCTTC; CDR3aa: CASSLSARGFQLGYTF
j_gene: TRBJ2-1; v_gene: TRBV5-4; abundance: -; d_gene: -; CDR3nt: TGTGCCAGCAGCTTGGCCACGCAGGGAAGGGGCAATGAGCAGTTCTTC; CDR3aa: CASSLATQGRGNEQFF
j_gene: TRBJ2-7; v_gene: TRBV5-1; abundance: -; d_gene: -; CDR3nt: TGCGCCAGCAGACCGACAGGCGATTACTACGAGCAGTACTTC; CDR3aa: CASRPTGDYYEQYF
j_gene: TRBJ1-6; v_gene: TRBV9; abundance: -; d_gene: -; CDR3nt: TGTGCCAGCAGCGCGGGGGGTTCTGGATCACCCCTCCACTTT; CDR3aa: CASSAGGSGSPLHF
j_gene: TRBJ1-2; v_gene: TRBV15; abundance: -; d_gene: TRBD1; CDR3nt: TGTGCCACCAGCCCCTACCCGGGGGGACAGGGGGTGAAAGACTATGGCTACACCTTC; CDR3aa: CATSPYPGGQGVKDYGYTF
j_gene: TRBJ2-7; v_gene: TRBV6-2/TRBV6-3; abundance: -; d_gene: TRBD1; CDR3nt: TGTGCCAGCAGTTACGAAAGGGGGCCCTACGAGCAGTACTTC; CDR3aa: CASSYERGPYEQYF
j_gene: TRBJ2-7; v_gene: TRBV30; abundance: -; d_gene: TRBD2; CDR3nt: TGTGCCTGGAGCCGGACTAGCGGGGGTTACGAGCAGTACTTC; CDR3aa: CAWSRTSGGYEQYF
j_gene: TRBJ2-7; v_gene: TRBV19; abundance: -; d_gene: TRBD1; CDR3nt: TGTGCCAGTAGTTTCCTCCAGGGGGTCGGAACCTACGAGCAGTACTTC; CDR3aa: CASSFLQGVGTYEQYF
j_gene: TRBJ2-1; v_gene: TRBV3-1/TRBV3-2; abundance: -; d_gene: -; CDR3nt: TGTGCCAGCAGCCAGAAGCGGGCAGTCCTATCCTACAATGAGCAGTTCTTC; CDR3aa: CASSQKRAVLSYNEQFF
j_gene: TRBJ1-1; v_gene: TRBV2; abundance: -; d_gene: -; CDR3nt: TGTGCCAGCAGTGTAGGGGTCGGTGAAGCTTTCTTT; CDR3aa: CASSVGVGEAFF
j_gene: TRBJ1-4; v_gene: TRBV21-1; abundance: -; d_gene: -; CDR3nt: TGTGCCAGCAGCAAACGAGGGACAGGGGGTGAAAAACTGTTTTTT; CDR3aa: CASSKRGTGGEKLFF
j_gene: TRBJ1-2; v_gene: TRBV28; abundance: -; d_gene: -; CDR3nt: TGTGCCAGCAGCCCACCCCGAGGTGGCTACACCTTC; CDR3aa: CASSPPRGGYTF
j_gene: TRBJ2-2; v_gene: TRBV28; abundance: -; d_gene: -; CDR3nt: TGTGCCAGCAGTTTTGCAGGGTTGGGGGAGCTGTTTTTT; CDR3aa: CASSFAGLGELFF
j_gene: TRBJ1-5; v_gene: TRBV6-2/TRBV6-3; abundance: -; d_gene: -; CDR3nt: TGTGCCAGCAGCTCCGGACAGACCAATCAGCCCCAGCATTTT; CDR3aa: CASSSGQTNQPQHF
j_gene: TRBJ2-2; v_gene: TRBV9; abundance: -; d_gene: -; CDR3nt: TGTGCCAGCAGCGCCCGAAGAGAGGGAACTAGCACCGGGGAGCTGTTTTTT; CDR3aa: CASSARREGTSTGELFF
j_gene: TRBJ2-3; v_gene: TRBV4-1; abundance: -; d_gene: TRBD2; CDR3nt: TGCGCCAGCAGCCAAGTCCCGACTAGCGGACACACAGATACGCAGTATTTT; CDR3aa: CASSQVPTSGHTDTQYF
j_gene: TRBJ1-6; v_gene: TRBV7-8; abundance: -; d_gene: -; CDR3nt: TGTGCCAGCAGCAAACAGGGTCGCGAGTCACCCCTCCACTTT; CDR3aa: CASSKQGRESPLHF
j_gene: TRBJ2-5; v_gene: TRBV5-6; abundance: -; d_gene: TRBD1; CDR3nt: TGTGCCAGCAGCACCCGAACAGGGGCGCAAGAGACCCAGTACTTC; CDR3aa: CASSTRTGAQETQYF
j_gene: TRBJ2-4; v_gene: TRBV12-3/TRBV12-4; abundance: -; d_gene: -; CDR3nt: TGTGCCAGCAGTTTGTCGGGTCACATTCAGTACTTC; CDR3aa: CASSLSGHIQYF
j_gene: TRBJ1-4; v_gene: TRBV11-2; abundance: -; d_gene: -; CDR3nt: TGTGCCAGCAGCTTAGATCCAGGGATCGAAAAACTGTTTTTT; CDR3aa: CASSLDPGIEKLFF
j_gene: TRBJ2-3; v_gene: TRBV6-2/TRBV6-3; abundance: -; d_gene: TRBD1; CDR3nt: TGTGCCAGCAGCCCCGGGGACAGGCAAACAGATACGCAGTATTTT; CDR3aa: CASSPGDRQTDTQYF
j_gene: TRBJ1-1; v_gene: TRBV6-5; abundance: -; d_gene: -; CDR3nt: TGTGCCAGCAGGGAGTTGAACCAAGCTTTCTTT; CDR3aa: CASRELNQAFF
j_gene: TRBJ2-7; v_gene: TRBV7-9; abundance: -; d_gene: TRBD1; CDR3nt: TGTGCCAGCAGCCTTTATAGGGGACAGGGGACGGCCTACGAGCAGTACTTC; CDR3aa: CASSLYRGQGTAYEQYF
j_gene: TRBJ1-2; v_gene: TRBV7-2; abundance: -; d_gene: TRBD1; CDR3nt: TGTGCCAGCAGGAGACAGGGGAATGGCTACACCTTC; CDR3aa: CASRRQGNGYTF
j_gene: TRBJ1-1; v_gene: TRBV29-1; abundance: -; d_gene: -; CDR3nt: TGCAGCGCCTCTACTGGGAGCACTGAAGCTTTCTTT; CDR3aa: CSASTGSTEAFF
j_gene: TRBJ2-1; v_gene: TRBV10-3; abundance: -; d_gene: TRBD2; CDR3nt: TGTGCCATCAATCAGCGGGGGGGCCTCAATGAGCAGTTCTTC; CDR3aa: CAINQRGGLNEQFF
j_gene: TRBJ2-7; v_gene: TRBV5-6; abundance: once; d_gene: TRBD1; CDR3nt: TGTGCCAGCAGCCGACAGGGGAGCTCCTACGAGCAGTACTTC; CDR3aa: CASSRQGSSYEQYF
j_gene: TRBJ2-7; v_gene: TRBV7-9; abundance: -; d_gene: TRBD1; CDR3nt: TGTGCCAGCACCGGGTTCGGGACAGCCTACGAGCAGTACTTC; CDR3aa: CASTGFGTAYEQYF
j_gene: TRBJ1-1; v_gene: TRBV5-4; abundance: -; d_gene: -; CDR3nt: TGTGCCAGCAGTCGGGACATGAACACTGAAGCTTTCTTT; CDR3aa: CASSRDMNTEAFF
j_gene: TRBJ1-2; v_gene: TRBV7-2; abundance: -; d_gene: TRBD1; CDR3nt: TGTGCCAGCAGCTTCAAGGGGGCAGGATATGGCTACACCTTC; CDR3aa: CASSFKGAGYGYTF
j_gene: TRBJ1-1; v_gene: TRBV5-4; abundance: -; d_gene: TRBD1; CDR3nt: TGTGCCAGCACAGGGGGCAGGAACACTGAAGCTTTCTTT; CDR3aa: CASTGGRNTEAFF
j_gene: TRBJ2-1; v_gene: TRBV5-4; abundance: -; d_gene: TRBD2; CDR3nt: TGTGCCAGCAGTCCCGGGACTAGCGGGGGGAGCTCCTACAATGAGCAGTTCTTC; CDR3aa: CASSPGTSGGSSYNEQFF
j_gene: TRBJ2-2; v_gene: TRBV18; abundance: -; d_gene: TRBD1; CDR3nt: TGTGCCAGCTCACTTGGGACAGGAAACACCGGGGAGCTGTTTTTT; CDR3aa: CASSLGTGNTGELFF
j_gene: TRBJ2-1; v_gene: TRBV7-8; abundance: -; d_gene: -; CDR3nt: TGTGCCAGCAGCGAAGACACCTACAATGAGCAGTTCTTC; CDR3aa: CASSEDTYNEQFF
j_gene: TRBJ2-6; v_gene: TRBV18; abundance: -; d_gene: -; CDR3nt: TGTGCCAGCTCACCAGGGACCGGAGGGTCTGGGGCCAACGTCCTGACTTTC; CDR3aa: CASSPGTGGSGANVLTF
j_gene: TRBJ1-6; v_gene: TRBV4-3; abundance: -; d_gene: -; CDR3nt: TGCGCCAGCAGCCAAGAGGCAGGGATTAGTTTGCCCCTCCACTTT; CDR3aa: CASSQEAGISLPLHF
j_gene: TRBJ1-4; v_gene: TRBV11-3; abundance: -; d_gene: -; CDR3nt: TGTGCCAGCAGATCAGGGAGGGGGGATGAAAAACTGTTTTTT; CDR3aa: CASRSGRGDEKLFF
j_gene: TRBJ1-2; v_gene: TRBV9; abundance: -; d_gene: -; CDR3nt: TGTGCCAGCAGCGTGGGTCAACAGCCCTATGGCTACACCTTC; CDR3aa: CASSVGQQPYGYTF
j_gene: TRBJ1-5; v_gene: TRBV4-3; abundance: -; d_gene: -; CDR3nt: TGCGCCAGCAGTCAAGAGAGGGCTAATCAGCCCCAGCATTTT; CDR3aa: CASSQERANQPQHF